Below are 17 T cell receptor beta chains sequenced from a single sample in a study of blood T cell repertoires in COVID-19. The method was immunoSEQ multiplex PCR; TCRdb's version includes in-frame clones alone and lacks a portion of them. The data hold 70,000 to 80,000 clones, with roughly 86% observed a single time. The sequenced sample consisted of peripheral blood. The receptors originated from a woman between 45 and 65 years old with acute or convalescent COVID-19.

This chain joins TRBV25-1 and TRBJ1-6; the D is unclear. This CDR3 has 17 residues. V was trimmed by 4 bases and J by 3 bases, leaving 16 bases between them. Germline CDR1 MGHDK, CDR2 SYGVNS. The chain's CDR3 is CASSVKLAGIYNSPLHF. The CDR3 DNA follows: TGTGCCAGCAGTGTAAAGTTGGCGGGCATCTATAATTCACCCCTCCACTTT.

J is TRBJ2-1 and V is TRBV7-8; D is ambiguous. In germline, CDR1 is SGHVS, CDR2 FQNEAQ. Trimming shortened V by 4 bases and J by 6 bases, and 19 bases separated the two germline ends. This CDR3 region has 16 residues. The CDR3 region has the DNA TGTGCCAGCAGCTCTCCGGAAAACTGGGCACTCAATGAGCAGTTCTTC. Its translation: CASSSPENWALNEQFF.

The chain couples TRBV2 to TRBJ2-7; the D is unclear. The CDR3 covers 15 residues. Looked up from germline, CDR1 is SNHLY and CDR2 is FYNNEI. Trimming stripped 3 bases from V and 2 bases from J, with 14 bases between. This CDR3 reads CASSERSEKTYEQYF. The CDR3 nucleotides are TGTGCCAGCAGTGAGAGGTCAGAAAAAACCTACGAGCAGTACTTC.

V and J are TRBV6-2 or TRBV6-3 and TRBJ2-1; 8 bases line up with TRBD2. In germline, CDR1 is MNHEY, CDR2 SVGEGT. V lost 0 bases, J lost 0 bases, and 10 bases stayed unmatched. The CDR3 is 19 residues long. CDR3 nucleotide sequence: TGTGCCAGCAGTTACTCGTTTCGAGGAGCGGGAGACTCCTACAATGAGCAGTTCTTC. Translating gives CASSYSFRGAGDSYNEQFF.

The gene calls are TRBV6-4 and TRBJ2-2, with 11 bases that match TRBD1. The CDR3 loop spans 15 amino acids. The ends lost 5 bases at V and 4 bases at J; junction bases unmatched: 3. Looked up from germline, CDR1 is MRHNA and CDR2 is SNTAGT. The CDR3 protein is CASSRDRGTTGELFF. DNA of the CDR3: TGTGCCAGCAGTCGGGACAGGGGGACCACCGGGGAGCTGTTTTTT.

The J gene is TRBJ2-3, the V gene TRBV7-3; TRBD1 matches 11 bases. The J segment lost 2 bases and the V segment lost 5 bases, leaving 6 bases of the junction unmatched. Germline V gives CDR1 SGHTA, CDR2 FQGTGA. This CDR3 region has 16 residues. DNA of the CDR3: TGTGCCAGCAGCCACGGGACAGGGGGAAACACAGATACGCAGTATTTT. This translates into CASSHGTGGNTDTQYF.

This clone has a single count. The CDR3 DNA reads as TGTGCCAGCTCACAGTCCAGCTCCTACGAGCAGTACTTC. Translating it yields CASSQSSSYEQYF. The chain combines TRBV18 with TRBJ2-7; D is undetermined. Germline loops: CDR1 KGHSH, CDR2 LQKENI. The V end was cut by 4 bases, the J end by 0 bases, with 7 bases between. This CDR3 has 13 amino acids.

This sequence joins TRBV11-3 and TRBJ2-1; D gene uncertain. Germline lookup yields CDR1 SGHNT and CDR2 YENEEA. The CDR3 loop spans 15 amino acids. The V gene lost 3 bases and the J gene lost 0 bases, with 9 bases spanning the gap. The CDR3 nucleotides are TGTGCCAGCAGCTTCAGGCCCAGCTCCTACAATGAGCAGTTCTTC. The encoded protein is CASSFRPSSYNEQFF.

The chain carries TRBV15 and TRBJ1-5; possible D gene TRBD1, 6 bases. V lost 4 bases, J lost 4 bases, and 17 bases lay in between. Per germline, CDR1 LNHNV and CDR2 YYDKDF (reference sequence). The CDR3 loop spans 16 amino acids. The CDR3 nucleotides are TGTGCCACCAGCAAAGGAGCCCCGGGACAAAATCAGCCCCAGCATTTT. This gives the protein CATSKGAPGQNQPQHF.

V and J are TRBV14 and TRBJ1-3; D may be TRBD1 (6 bases). CDR3 length equals 18 residues. Trimming took off 6 bases at V and 4 bases at J, with 25 bases between the two ends. CDR1 and CDR2 (germline): SGHDN, FVKESK. CDR3 DNA: TGTGCCAGCAGTAGAACGGCCAGAGGGGGTCGCCGAGGAAACACCATATATTTT. The encoded protein is CASSRTARGGRRGNTIYF.

This sequence joins TRBV9 and TRBJ2-7, with D possibly matching TRBD2 (6 bases). CDR3 length: 15 amino acids. Deletions cut 0 bases from V and 3 bases from J, with 13 bases between. From germline, CDR1 is SGDLS and CDR2 YYNGEE. The CDR3 here is CASSVGNSGYYEQYF. The CDR3 coding sequence is TGTGCCAGCAGCGTAGGTAATAGCGGCTACTACGAGCAGTACTTC.

The V and J genes are TRBV3-1 (or the pseudogene TRBV3-2) and TRBJ2-7; unclear D gene. Deletions cut 4 bases from V and 0 bases from J, with 7 bases between. The CDR3 runs 13 residues. The germline gives CDR1 LGHDT, CDR2 YNNKEL (reference sequence). This CDR3 reads CASSPSSSYEQYF. CDR3 nucleotide sequence: TGTGCCAGCAGCCCTTCGAGCTCCTACGAGCAGTACTTC.

The V call is TRBV29-1, the J call TRBJ1-1; D perhaps matches TRBD1 (6 bases). V lost 7 bases and J 7 bases, leaving 19 bases between the germline ends. The CDR3 sequence is 13 residues long. Germline lookup yields CDR1 SQVTM and CDR2 ANQGSEA. CDR3 in DNA: TGCAGCGCCGCAAGGACACAGGACAGTGAAGCTTTCTTT. Protein: CSAARTQDSEAFF.

The V and J genes are TRBV7-8 and TRBJ1-1, with D maybe TRBD1 (5 bases). The CDR3 covers 14 residues. V shed 6 bases and J shed 2 bases, with 13 bases lying between them. Germline loops: CDR1 SGHVS, CDR2 FQNEAQ. The CDR3 DNA follows: TGTGCCAGCAGACTGGGCAGGGCCAACACTGAAGCTTTCTTT. Its protein is CASRLGRANTEAFF.

In this sample, this clone turned up a few times. The rearrangement uses TRBV6-6 and TRBJ2-7; perhaps TRBD1 as D (6 bases). CDR1 MNHNY and CDR2 SVGAGI come from the germline V gene (reference sequence). The CDR3 contains 12 residues. The germline V and J ends were trimmed by 5 bases and 6 bases, with 11 bases remaining between them. The CDR3 DNA sequence: TGTGCCAGCAGTACAGGGTACGGCGAGCAGTACTTC. This codes for CASSTGYGEQYF.

The J gene is TRBJ2-7, the V gene TRBV28; 8 bases agree with TRBD1. The CDR3 is 14 amino acids. Losses at the gene ends were 3 bases for V and 6 bases for J; bases not matched to a gene: 7. CDR1 and CDR2 (germline): MDHEN, SYDVKM. The CDR3 spells CASSFRGTGGEQYF. Here the CDR3 DNA reads TGTGCCAGCAGTTTTAGGGGGACAGGCGGCGAGCAGTACTTC. Complete variable domain (other parts from reference TRBV28 and TRBJ2-7): DVKVTQSSRYLVKRTGEKVFLECVQDMDHENMFWYRQDPGLGLRLIYFSYDVKMKEKGDIPEGYSVSREKKERFSLILESASTNQTSMYLCASSFRGTGGEQYFGPGTRLTVT.

The chain carries TRBV24-1 and TRBJ1-2; 10 bases map to TRBD1. The CDR3 consists of 15 residues. With V trimmed by 4 bases and J by 3 bases, 4 bases remained unmatched. Per the germline V gene, CDR1 is KGHDR and CDR2 is SFDVKD. The CDR3 nucleotides are TGTGCCACCAGTGAGACCGGGACAGGGGACTATGGCTACACCTTC. Amino acids: CATSETGTGDYGYTF.